This is a list of T cell receptor beta chains from one sample in a study of blood T cell repertoires in COVID-19. Assay: immunoSEQ multiplex PCR; the TCRdb copy retains only in-frame clones and omits some. The table includes under 250,000 clones, just under 90% detected once. Sequenced sample: peripheral blood. All receptors derive from a man aged 25 to 45 with COVID-19, enrolled during active disease. The CDR3 runs from the conserved cysteine through the conserved F or W. A D gene is named only where the DNA matches it firmly. A clone size is listed for some rows: how often the clone was seen (once, few, many), or a class if it is expanded.

J gene	D gene	V gene	clone size	CDR3 DNA	CDR3 protein
TRBJ2-1	.	TRBV14	.	TGTGCCAGCAGCTTTGGGTCAACTAGCCACAATGAGCAGTTCTTC	CASSFGSTSHNEQFF
TRBJ2-1	TRBD1	TRBV9	.	TGTGCCAGCAGCGAGAAGGGACAGGGTGATGAGCAGTTCTTC	CASSEKGQGDEQFF
TRBJ1-5	.	TRBV19	.	TGTGCCAGTAGGCAGCAGGGAATTAGCAATCAGCCCCAGCATTTT	CASRQQGISNQPQHF
TRBJ2-5	TRBD1	TRBV19	.	TGTGCCAGTAGTACTATCGACAGGGACCAAGAGACCCAGTACTTC	CASSTIDRDQETQYF
TRBJ1-1	.	TRBV10-2	.	TGCGCCAGCAGTGCTTGGGACACCAGTAACACTGAAGCTTTCTTT	CASSAWDTSNTEAFF
TRBJ2-5	.	TRBV29-1	.	TGCAGTGTGGTCGGCAGCGAAGAGACCCAGTACTTC	CSVVGSEETQYF
TRBJ2-1	.	TRBV7-9	.	TGTGCCAGCAGCCCCCGCGAGGGGGGGTCCCGCAATGAGCAGTTCTTC	CASSPREGGSRNEQFF
TRBJ2-1	.	TRBV3-1/TRBV3-2	few	TGTGCCAGCAGCCAACGACTAGTTGCCTACAATGAGCAGTTCTTC	CASSQRLVAYNEQFF
TRBJ2-2	TRBD1	TRBV7-3	.	TGTGCCAGCAGCTTAAATCAGGGGGCGCGCACCGGGGAGCTGTTTTTT	CASSLNQGARTGELFF
TRBJ1-3	.	TRBV7-2	.	TGTGCCAGCAGCTTAGAACGGGGAATTGGAAACACCATATATTTT	CASSLERGIGNTIYF
TRBJ2-7	TRBD1	TRBV7-2	.	TGTGCCAGCAGCTCCTGGGGACAGGGGAATGAGCAGTACTTC	CASSSWGQGNEQYF
TRBJ1-1	TRBD1	TRBV5-5	.	TGTGCCAGCAGCTCGGAATGGACAGGGGGCAACACTGAAGCTTTCTTT	CASSSEWTGGNTEAFF
TRBJ2-5	TRBD2	TRBV5-1	.	TGCGCCAGCAGCGCCAGACTAGCGGGGGGCCAGGAGACCCAGTACTTC	CASSARLAGGQETQYF
TRBJ2-5	.	TRBV3-1/TRBV3-2	.	TGTGCCAGCAGCCAAGAAGGGGGGGTGAGAGAGACCCAGTACTTC	CASSQEGGVRETQYF
TRBJ2-1	TRBD2	TRBV7-9	.	TGTGCCAGCAGCATAGCGGGAGGTAGCTACAATGAGCAGTTCTTC	CASSIAGGSYNEQFF
TRBJ2-7	.	TRBV6-2/TRBV6-3	.	TGTGCCAGCAGTTACGGGGGGAAATCGTACTTC	CASSYGGKSYF
TRBJ2-3	TRBD2	TRBV5-1	few	TGCGCCAGCAGTCGGGATAGCGGGGCCCCGACGGATACGCAGTATTTT	CASSRDSGAPTDTQYF